A single sample is the source of the 27 T cell receptor beta chains below, sequenced in a study of low-dose radiotherapy and immunotherapy resistance in tumors. Primers used for first-strand cDNA, a TRAV- and TRBV-specific set, covered both alpha and beta chains. The PCR that amplified TCRs ran for around 21 cycles, relying on a constant-region primer and a V-primer adapter. TCRdb ran MiXCR on the reads and lists one entry per CDR3 protein. The repertoire consists of about 71,000 distinct CDR3 sequences, with around 30% occurring once and the leading ten covering around 10%. Time point specified: before trial treatment. This sample comprised PBMCs, obtained before treatment. These receptors were taken from a female donor with ovarian cancer.

The J gene is TRBJ2-1, the V gene TRBV12-3 or TRBV12-4; tentatively, D is TRBD2 (6 bases). This CDR3 has 13 residues. Trimming left V 4 bases short and J 7 bases short, with 11 bases between. The CDR3 region is CASSSGLLNEQFF. For the CDR3, the DNA is TGTGCCAGCAGTTCGGGACTGCTTAATGAGCAGTTCTTC.

This clonotype was observed at least ten times. The rearrangement links TRBV7-6 to TRBJ1-2; TRBD1 is a possible D gene (5 bases). There are 13 residues in the CDR3. CDR1 is SGHVS and CDR2 is FNYEAQ in the germline V gene. V was clipped by 5 bases and J by 2 bases, with 9 bases between them. CDR3: CASSPQENYGYTF. The CDR3 DNA is TGTGCCAGCAGCCCACAGGAGAACTATGGCTACACCTTC. The full variable domain, rest sourced from reference TRBV7-6 and TRBJ1-2, is GAGVSQSPRYKVTKRGQDVALRCDPISGHVSLYWYRQALGQGPEFLTYFNYEAQQDKSGLPNDRFSAERPEGSISTLTIQRTEQRDSAMYRCASSPQENYGYTFGSGTRLTVV.

The genes are TRBV3-1 and TRBJ2-1; TRBD1 matches at 9 bases. Germline-derived CDR1 and CDR2 are LGHDT and YNNKEL (reference sequence). Losses at the gene ends were 4 bases for V and 2 bases for J; bases not matched to a gene: 6. The CDR3 runs 16 residues. The CDR3, as DNA: TGTGCCAGCAGCCCTTCCGGGACAGGGCCCTACAATGAGCAGTTCTTC. Translated, it gives CASSPSGTGPYNEQFF.

This clonotype was counted many times. The CDR3: CASSLRGPGLAGDEQFF. The CDR3, as DNA: TGTGCCAGCAGTTTAAGGGGACCGGGACTAGCGGGAGATGAGCAGTTCTTC. V and J are TRBV28 and TRBJ2-1; TRBD2 matches 14 bases. Unmatched junction bases numbered 8, after V lost 2 bases and J lost 8 bases. CDR3 length: 17 residues. Germline-derived CDR1 and CDR2 are MDHEN and SYDVKM.

The chain joins TRBV9 to TRBJ1-6; perhaps TRBD1 as D (6 bases). The CDR3 length is 14 residues. The ends were cut back, 1 base at V and 10 bases at J, with 12 bases in the middle. Germline V gene data show CDR1 as SGDLS and CDR2 as YYNGEE. Here the CDR3 reads CASSVKPGDSPLHF. CDR3 DNA: TGTGCCAGCAGCGTAAAGCCAGGGGACTCACCCCTCCACTTT.

The J gene is TRBJ1-4, the V gene TRBV5-1; D is undetermined. The CDR3 has 16 amino acids. V lost 3 bases to trimming and J lost 4 bases, with 16 bases between them. From germline, CDR1 is SGHRS and CDR2 YFSETQ. In DNA, the CDR3 is TGCGCCAGCAGCTCCACCCGAGGGCAACTTAATGAAAAACTGTTTTTT. The encoded protein is CASSSTRGQLNEKLFF.

By its share, this clonotype is medium-sized. The rearrangement links TRBV6-1 to TRBJ1-5; 7 nucleotides match TRBD1. Trimming at V came to 8 bases and at J to 7 bases, leaving 11 bases not matched to a gene. CDR1 is MNHNS and CDR2 is SASEGT in the germline V gene. This CDR3 is built from 14 residues. This CDR3 is CASGVTGTAQPQHF. The CDR3 region has the DNA TGTGCCAGCGGGGTGACCGGGACAGCCCAGCCCCAGCATTTT.

In the case of this clonotype: A much larger clone sits a single nucleotide away, making a read error possible. This sequence joins TRBV6-2 or TRBV6-3 and TRBJ2-1, with 10 bases fitting TRBD1. J lost 7 bases, V lost 6 bases, and 6 bases had no gene match. CDR1 and CDR2 from the germline V gene are MNHEY and SVGEGT. The CDR3 loop spans 14 amino acids. DNA for the CDR3: TGTGCCAGCAGCCCGAGACAGGGGGCGAATGAGCAGTTCTTC. Protein: CASSPRQGANEQFF.

The chain is built from TRBV28 and TRBJ2-7; D is undetermined. Trimming stripped 2 bases from V and 0 bases from J, with 11 bases between. Germline values: CDR1 MDHEN, CDR2 SYDVKM. The CDR3 contains 15 residues. The CDR3 coding sequence is TGTGCCAGCAGTTTACTCTCCGGTAACTCCTACGAGCAGTACTTC. Its protein is CASSLLSGNSYEQYF.

The chain employs TRBV14 and TRBJ1-1; possible D gene TRBD1, 6 bases. CDR1 is SGHDN, CDR2 FVKESK, per germline. This CDR3 contains 17 residues. With 2 bases removed from V and 0 bases from J, the gap between germline ends came to 16 bases. This CDR3 is CASSQLTGTRLNTEAFF. Written as DNA, the CDR3 is TGTGCCAGCAGCCAACTAACAGGGACCCGCCTGAACACTGAAGCTTTCTTT.

The J gene is TRBJ2-7, the V gene TRBV6-5, with TRBD2 identical over 8 bases. CDR1 is MNHEY, CDR2 SVGAGI, per germline. The CDR3 spans 17 residues. After removal of 6 bases from V and 0 bases from J, the junction contained 13 bases not matched to a gene. The chain's CDR3 is CASSLDPLSGNSYEQYF. CDR3 nucleotide sequence: TGTGCCAGCAGCCTGGACCCACTTAGCGGGAACTCCTACGAGCAGTACTTC.

This clonotype was counted many times. The gene calls are TRBV29-1 and TRBJ1-1; no definite D call. Trimming took 6 bases from V and 11 from J, leaving 13 bases between them. This CDR3 region has 10 residues. From germline, CDR1 is SQVTM and CDR2 ANQGSEA. This CDR3 is CSVDGPGAFF. The CDR3 coding sequence is TGCAGCGTAGACGGACCGGGGGCTTTCTTT.

The chain recombines TRBV27 with TRBJ2-7; unclear D gene. Germline CDR1 and CDR2: MNHEY and SMNVEV (reference sequence). Trimming took 0 bases from V and 7 from J, leaving 13 bases between them. The CDR3 contains 14 residues. In nucleotides, the CDR3 is TGTGCCAGCAGTTTATCGGGCCCCGTGGGGGAGCAGTACTTC. Translation: CASSLSGPVGEQYF.

This chain joins TRBV7-6 and TRBJ2-7; 11 nucleotides line up with TRBD1. The CDR3 is 16 amino acids. The V gene end was trimmed by 5 bases and the J gene end by 5 bases; junction bases not matched to a gene: 11. CDR1 SGHVS and CDR2 FNYEAQ come from the germline V gene. The CDR3 bases are TGTGCCAGCAGCGCCACTTGGACAGGGGGCGAGGACGAGCAGTACTTC. It yields the protein CASSATWTGGEDEQYF.

This chain joins TRBV6-1 and TRBJ1-5; possible D gene TRBD1, 6 bases. The CDR3 covers 18 residues. The ends were cut back, 6 bases at V and 0 bases at J, with 21 bases in the middle. Looked up from germline, CDR1 is MNHNS and CDR2 is SASEGT. CDR3 residues: CASSTGGGGLYSNQPQHF. CDR3 sequence (DNA): TGTGCCAGCAGCACGGGGGGTGGGGGGCTCTATAGCAATCAGCCCCAGCATTTT.

V and J are TRBV5-4 and TRBJ1-6; a possible D gene is TRBD1 (5 bases). The germline V gene has CDR1 SGHNT and CDR2 YYREEE (reference sequence). The CDR3 covers 15 residues. Trimming left V 1 base short and J 6 bases short, with 11 bases between. This CDR3 reads CASSLRSGTNSPLHF. The CDR3 DNA reads as TGTGCCAGCAGCTTGCGGTCAGGGACTAATTCACCCCTCCACTTT.

This rearrangement joins TRBV7-2 to TRBJ2-1, with D possibly TRBD2 on 5 matching bases. The CDR3 is 12 residues long. The V end lost 6 bases, the J end lost 11 bases, and 14 bases lay between the germline ends. CDR1 is SGHTA and CDR2 is FQGNSA in the germline V gene. The CDR3 nucleotides read TGTGCCAGCAGTTCGACGGCGGGCCAGCAGTTCTTC. Translating gives CASSSTAGQQFF.

V gene TRBV19 combines with J gene TRBJ1-5; possible D gene TRBD1, 6 bases. The CDR3 extends over 15 amino acids. Deletions cut 3 bases from V and 2 bases from J, with 11 bases between. CDR1 is LNHDA and CDR2 is SQIVND in the germline V gene (reference sequence). Written as DNA, the CDR3 is TGTGCCAGTAGTATGGGGGCAGGAGGCAATCAGCCCCAGCATTTT. Protein sequence: CASSMGAGGNQPQHF.

This clonotype was seen ten or more times. The chain combines TRBV6-2 or TRBV6-3 with TRBJ2-7; no definite D call. V gave up 6 bases and J gave up 4 bases, with 10 bases separating them. Germline V lookup: CDR1 MNHEY, CDR2 SVGEGT. The CDR3 is made up of 12 amino acids. CDR3: CASSPDGYEQYF. DNA of the CDR3: TGTGCCAGCAGCCCGGACGGTTACGAGCAGTACTTC.

This clonotype was counted at least ten times. This chain uses TRBV5-1 with TRBJ2-2; 7 bases are a match to TRBD1. Trimming removed 4 bases from V and 3 bases from J; junction bases left unmatched: 6. The germline gives CDR1 SGHRS, CDR2 YFSETQ. This CDR3 is 15 amino acids long. CDR3 protein: CASSQRQGDTGELFF. In nucleotides, the CDR3 is TGCGCCAGCAGCCAAAGACAGGGTGACACCGGGGAGCTGTTTTTT. The full variable domain, in which reference TRBV5-1 and TRBJ2-2 provide the parts outside the CDR3, is KAGVTQTPRYLIKTRGQQVTLSCSPISGHRSVSWYQQTPGQGLQFLFEYFSETQRNKGNFPGRFSGRQFSNSRSEMNVSTLELGDSALYLCASSQRQGDTGELFFGEGSRLTVL.

The chain combines TRBV11-3 with TRBJ1-1; D might be TRBD1 (5 bases). Per germline, CDR1 SGHNT and CDR2 YENEEA. This CDR3 is built from 14 residues. The V end lost 5 bases, the J end lost 6 bases, and 16 bases lay between the germline ends. Here the CDR3 DNA reads TGTGCCAGCAGCCAAAGGGTGGTGGGGGCTGAAGCTTTCTTT. Its protein product is CASSQRVVGAEAFF.

The chain joins TRBV5-4 to TRBJ2-5; D not resolved. The V gene's germline CDR1 is SGHNT and CDR2 YYREEE (reference sequence). V shed 2 bases and J shed 3 bases, with 2 bases lying between them. The CDR3 loop spans 11 amino acids. CDR3 coding DNA: TGTGCCAGCAGCTTAGAAGAGACCCAGTACTTC. This translates into CASSLEETQYF. The variable domain in full, completed from reference TRBV5-4 and TRBJ2-5, reads ETGVTQSPTHLIKTRGQQVTLRCSSQSGHNTVSWYQQALGQGPQFIFQYYREEENGRGNFPPRFSGLQFPNYSSELNVNALELDDSALYLCASSLEETQYFGPGTRLLVL.

This clonotype has a count of ten or more. The chain is built from TRBV20-1 and TRBJ1-2; no reliable D call. The CDR3 totals 13 residues. Germline CDR1 is DFQATT and CDR2 is SNEGSKA (reference sequence). The CDR3 DNA reads as TGCAGCTTTTCTAGGGAGAGGAAACATGGCTACACCTTC. This translates into CSFSRERKHGYTF.

This clonotype was recorded at least ten times. The chain uses TRBV5-1 and TRBJ2-3; 7 bases match TRBD1. The length of the CDR3 is 14 residues. V gave up 5 bases and J gave up 7 bases; unmatched junction bases: 10. CDR1 and CDR2 from the germline V gene are SGHRS and YFSETQ. The CDR3 loop reads CASRRTGQWNTQYF. For the CDR3, the DNA is TGCGCCAGCAGGAGGACAGGTCAATGGAATACGCAGTATTTT.

This clonotype was counted ten times or more. The rearrangement links TRBV30 to TRBJ2-1; TRBD2 aligns across 8 bases. The trim removed 4 bases at V and 6 bases at J, leaving 11 bases unmatched. The CDR3 sequence is 15 residues long. Germline loops: CDR1 GTSNPN, CDR2 SVGIG (reference sequence). CDR3 in amino acids: CAWNLRAGVSNEQFF. DNA of the CDR3: TGTGCCTGGAACCTCCGAGCGGGAGTTTCCAATGAGCAGTTCTTC.

This clonotype was counted many times. This rearrangement joins TRBV19 to TRBJ2-4; the D is unclear. V lost 5 bases and J 4 bases, leaving 12 bases between the germline ends. Looked up from germline, CDR1 is LNHDA and CDR2 is SQIVND (reference sequence). The CDR3 contains 14 residues. For the CDR3, the DNA is TGTGCCAGTAGTCCCTCGGACGGGAAAAACATTCAGTACTTC. It translates to CASSPSDGKNIQYF.

This clonotype was found many times. CDR3 bases: TGTGCCAGCTCACCCGCCCTCAGGGACACTGAAGCTTTCTTT. Its protein is CASSPALRDTEAFF. The chain couples TRBV18 to TRBJ1-1, with D maybe TRBD1 (5 bases). Trimming took 3 bases from V and 3 from J, leaving 11 bases between them. Germline CDR1 KGHSH, CDR2 LQKENI. The CDR3 extends over 14 amino acids.